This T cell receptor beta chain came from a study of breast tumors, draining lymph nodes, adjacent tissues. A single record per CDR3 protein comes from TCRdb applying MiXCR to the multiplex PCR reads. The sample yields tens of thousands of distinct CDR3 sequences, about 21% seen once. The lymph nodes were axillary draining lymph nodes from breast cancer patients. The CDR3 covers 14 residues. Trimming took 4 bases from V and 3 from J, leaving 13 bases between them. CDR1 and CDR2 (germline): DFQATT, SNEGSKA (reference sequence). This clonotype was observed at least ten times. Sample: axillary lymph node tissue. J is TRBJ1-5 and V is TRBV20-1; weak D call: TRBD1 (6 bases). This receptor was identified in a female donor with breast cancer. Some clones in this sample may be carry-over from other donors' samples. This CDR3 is CSATAGTFNQPQHF. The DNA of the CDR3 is TGCAGTGCTACCGCCGGGACATTCAATCAGCCCCAGCATTTT.